Listed here are 26 T cell receptor beta chains from one sample, sequenced in a study of blood T cell repertoires in COVID-19. Produced via immunoSEQ multiplex PCR; TCRdb's table is partial and in-frame only. Of some 150,000 clones listed, 87% were seen once; the top ten hold 3.9%. Sequenced sample: peripheral blood. These receptors originate from an older woman who had recovered from COVID-19.

This chain links TRBV3-1 (or the pseudogene TRBV3-2) with TRBJ2-5, with TRBD2 identical over 13 bases. The CDR3 has 15 amino acids. Germline CDR1 is LGHDT and CDR2 is YNNKEL (reference sequence). V lost 4 bases and J lost 4; bases outside the gene matches: 3. The CDR3 reads CASSPGLAGRETQYF. The DNA for the CDR3 is TGTGCCAGCAGCCCGGGACTAGCGGGGAGAGAGACCCAGTACTTC.

V is TRBV28 and J is TRBJ2-7; 8 nucleotides match TRBD2. The junction had 7 bases not matched to a gene; V was cut back by 3 bases and J by 6 bases. Per germline, CDR1 MDHEN and CDR2 SYDVKM. The CDR3 contains 14 residues. CDR3 protein: CASSFHGGVLEQYF. DNA for the CDR3: TGTGCCAGCAGTTTTCACGGGGGGGTCCTCGAGCAGTACTTC.

The chain couples TRBV29-1 to TRBJ2-5, with 12 bases lining up with TRBD2. The trim removed 4 bases at V and 2 bases at J, leaving 5 bases unmatched. This CDR3 has 15 amino acids. Germline assignment: CDR1 SQVTM and CDR2 ANQGSEA. Here the CDR3 reads CSVGTSGVSQETQYF. The DNA of the CDR3 is TGCAGCGTTGGGACTAGCGGGGTATCGCAAGAGACCCAGTACTTC.

CDR3 DNA sequence: TGTGCCAGCATGACGGGGGCCTACAATGAGCAGTTCTTC. Translating it yields CASMTGAYNEQFF. The chain carries TRBV11-2 and TRBJ2-1, with D possibly matching TRBD2 (6 bases). Germline V CDR1 and CDR2: SGHAT, FQNNGV. The CDR3 contains 13 residues. V dropped 7 bases and J dropped 2 bases, with 9 bases sitting between them.

This sequence joins TRBV28 and TRBJ1-2; tentative D call: TRBD1 (6 bases). The length of the CDR3 is 16 residues. Trimming stripped 5 bases from V and 7 bases from J, with 23 bases between. In germline, CDR1 is MDHEN, CDR2 SYDVKM. The CDR3, as DNA: TGTGCCAGCAGTCACACCTCACAGGGAGCAAGACGTGGCTACACCTTC. It encodes CASSHTSQGARRGYTF.

The chain uses TRBV6-5 and TRBJ1-4; possible D gene TRBD1, 5 bases. The ends were cut back, 5 bases at V and 0 bases at J, with 7 bases in the middle. The CDR3 spans 14 residues. Germline loops: CDR1 MNHEY, CDR2 SVGAGI. This chain's CDR3 is CASSPTATNEKLFF. DNA for the CDR3: TGTGCCAGCAGTCCGACAGCAACTAATGAAAAACTGTTTTTT.

There are a few counts of this clone. This chain links TRBV9 with TRBJ2-3, with TRBD2 as a possible D gene (7 bases). The CDR3 is 13 amino acids. Per the germline V gene, CDR1 is SGDLS and CDR2 is YYNGEE. With 3 bases removed from V and 10 bases from J, the gap between germline ends came to 15 bases. CDR3 loop: CASSAGWEGAQYF. In DNA form, the CDR3 reads TGTGCCAGCAGCGCGGGTTGGGAGGGGGCGCAGTATTTT.

This clone has only a few counts. The chain couples TRBV27 to TRBJ1-6; D is unresolved. Germline V lookup: CDR1 MNHEY, CDR2 SMNVEV (reference sequence). The CDR3 runs to 12 residues. The V and J ends lost 3 bases and 7 bases respectively, with 4 bases between them. CDR3: CASSFMNSPLHF. CDR3 in DNA: TGTGCCAGCAGTTTCATGAATTCACCCCTCCACTTT.

The gene calls are TRBV29-1 and TRBJ1-1; D gene unclear. From germline, CDR1 is SQVTM and CDR2 ANQGSEA. This CDR3 region has 12 residues. Trimming removed 6 bases at V and 0 bases at J, with 8 bases between. CDR3 loop: CSVASVNTEAFF. DNA of the CDR3: TGCAGCGTCGCTAGTGTGAACACTGAAGCTTTCTTT.

The V and J genes are TRBV10-2 and TRBJ1-2; D might be TRBD1 (6 bases). V lost 2 bases and J 0 bases, leaving 10 bases between the germline ends. The CDR3 loop spans 15 amino acids. Germline V gives CDR1 WSHSY, CDR2 SAAADI. The CDR3 is CASSEQTGANYGYTF. The CDR3 coding sequence is TGCGCCAGCAGTGAGCAGACAGGCGCTAACTATGGCTACACCTTC.

The rearrangement uses TRBV28 and TRBJ1-2; 7 nucleotides align to TRBD1. Per the germline V gene, CDR1 is MDHEN and CDR2 is SYDVKM. This CDR3 has 14 residues. Unmatched junction bases numbered 4, after V lost 6 bases and J lost 0 bases. CDR3 in amino acids: CASSRDSSNYGYTF. As DNA, the CDR3 is TGTGCCAGCAGCAGGGACAGTTCTAACTATGGCTACACCTTC.

The sample holds a few counts of this clone. This chain links TRBV7-9 with TRBJ2-1; 9 nucleotides align to TRBD1. V was clipped by 4 bases and J by 8 bases; unmatched bases: 12. Per the germline V gene, CDR1 is SEHNR and CDR2 is FQNEAQ (reference sequence). The CDR3 contains 16 residues. The CDR3 spells CASSSAGTGNYDEQFF. CDR3 bases: TGTGCCAGCAGCTCAGCAGGGACAGGGAATTACGATGAGCAGTTCTTC.

In its sample, this clone was seen a few times. The rearrangement links TRBV6-2 or TRBV6-3 to TRBJ1-2, with 8 bases identical to TRBD1. The CDR3 spans 14 residues. J was trimmed by 3 bases and V by 7 bases; bases with no gene match: 7. Per germline, CDR1 MNHEY and CDR2 SVGEGT. The CDR3 DNA reads as TGTGCCAGCACCCCGGGACAGGTCCACTATGGCTACACCTTC. This sequence encodes CASTPGQVHYGYTF.

The CDR3, as DNA: TGTGCCATCAGCCAGGGACAGGGGGCGGGAAATTCACCCCTCCACTTT. The encoded protein is CAISQGQGAGNSPLHF. The rearrangement uses TRBV10-3 and TRBJ1-6, with TRBD1 matching 12 bases. V lost 6 bases to trimming and J lost 7 bases; unmatched junction nucleotides: 7. The CDR3 consists of 16 residues. The germline CDR1 and CDR2 sequences are ENHRY and SYGVKD.

This clone was counted between two and nine times. This rearrangement joins TRBV19 to TRBJ2-2, with 16 bases identical to TRBD2. CDR3 length: 17 residues. With V trimmed by 4 bases and J by 6 bases, 5 bases remained unmatched. The germline gives CDR1 LNHDA, CDR2 SQIVND (reference sequence). The CDR3, as DNA: TGTGCCAGTAGTAAGGGACTAGCGGGGGGGCTGGCCGGGGAGCTGTTTTTT. It encodes CASSKGLAGGLAGELFF.

This clone was seen once. The rearrangement links TRBV2 to TRBJ1-5; D uncertain. Germline-derived CDR1 and CDR2 are SNHLY and FYNNEI. The CDR3 loop spans 12 amino acids. Trimming removed 7 bases from V and 4 bases from J, with 8 bases in between. CDR3 sequence: CASKRGNQPQHF. For the CDR3, the DNA is TGTGCCAGCAAACGGGGTAATCAGCCCCAGCATTTT.

The chain links TRBV28 to TRBJ2-1, with 7 bases matching TRBD2. V was clipped by 4 bases and J by 5 bases; unmatched bases: 11. Germline V CDR1 and CDR2: MDHEN, SYDVKM. The CDR3 runs to 16 residues. CDR3 sequence (DNA): TGTGCCAGCAGTTCTAGCGGCCCCACCCTGGACAATGAGCAGTTCTTC. This translates into CASSSSGPTLDNEQFF. Full variable domain (rest looked up from reference TRBV28 and TRBJ2-1): DVKVTQSSRYLVKRTGEKVFLECVQDMDHENMFWYRQDPGLGLRLIYFSYDVKMKEKGDIPEGYSVSREKKERFSLILESASTNQTSMYLCASSSSGPTLDNEQFFGPGTRLTVL.

J is TRBJ2-5 and V is TRBV2; maybe TRBD1 (6 bases). The V end was cut by 7 bases, the J end by 3 bases, with 12 bases between. This CDR3 is 13 amino acids long. Germline V gene sequence: CDR1 SNHLY, CDR2 FYNNEI. The CDR3 DNA sequence: TGTGCCAGCAAGAGGACAGAGGAAGAGACCCAGTACTTC. It is translated as CASKRTEEETQYF.

This clone was recorded once. The genes are TRBV9 and TRBJ1-2, with 8 bases lining up with TRBD1. The V segment lost 5 bases and the J segment 7 bases; nucleotides outside the gene matches: 10. The germline V gene has CDR1 SGDLS and CDR2 YYNGEE. This CDR3 contains 14 residues. In DNA form, the CDR3 reads TGTGCCAGCAGAACAGACAGGGGCGGGTTTGGCTACACCTTC. Protein: CASRTDRGGFGYTF.

J is TRBJ1-2 and V is TRBV7-9; 12 nucleotides agree with TRBD1. With 2 bases clipped from V and 0 bases from J, the junction kept 4 bases outside the gene matches. The CDR3 has 17 residues. Germline loops: CDR1 SEHNR, CDR2 FQNEAQ (reference sequence). Here the CDR3 reads CASSLMGQGAPNYGYTF. The CDR3 nucleotides are TGTGCCAGCAGCTTAATGGGACAGGGGGCCCCTAACTATGGCTACACCTTC.

This chain links TRBV7-9 with TRBJ1-4; no definite D call. The germline V and J ends were trimmed by 5 bases and 3 bases, with 10 bases remaining between them. The germline gives CDR1 SEHNR, CDR2 FQNEAQ (reference sequence). The CDR3 covers 14 residues. The CDR3 nucleotides are TGTGCCAGCAGCCCCGGGAGGGCTAATGAAAAACTGTTTTTT. Amino acids: CASSPGRANEKLFF.

The V and J genes are TRBV7-9 and TRBJ2-1; 12 bases line up with TRBD2. Unmatched junction bases numbered 10, after V lost 2 bases and J lost 11 bases. Germline-derived CDR1 and CDR2 are SEHNR and FQNEAQ (reference sequence). CDR3 size: 16 residues. The DNA of the CDR3 is TGTGCCAGCAGCTTAACACTAGCGGGGGGCCCTGGGCAGCAGTTCTTC. It translates to CASSLTLAGGPGQQFF.

This sequence joins TRBV9 and TRBJ2-3; 7 nucleotides match TRBD2. CDR1 is SGDLS and CDR2 is YYNGEE in the germline V gene. This CDR3 has 16 residues. The ends lost 4 bases at V and 0 bases at J; junction bases unmatched: 8. CDR3 residues: CASSPPGGLSTDTQYF. The DNA for the CDR3 is TGTGCCAGCAGCCCTCCGGGGGGTCTTAGCACAGATACGCAGTATTTT.

The V gene is TRBV5-4, the J gene TRBJ2-2; TRBD1 is a possible D gene (6 bases). Germline loops: CDR1 SGHNT, CDR2 YYREEE (reference sequence). This CDR3 is built from 14 residues. Trimming took off 0 bases at V and 7 bases at J, with 10 bases between the two ends. The CDR3 sequence: CASSLAQGIGELFF. In DNA form, the CDR3 reads TGTGCCAGCAGCTTGGCCCAGGGGATCGGGGAGCTGTTTTTT. Looking up the rest from reference TRBV5-4 and TRBJ2-2 gives the full variable domain: ETGVTQSPTHLIKTRGQQVTLRCSSQSGHNTVSWYQQALGQGPQFIFQYYREEENGRGNFPPRFSGLQFPNYSSELNVNALELDDSALYLCASSLAQGIGELFFGEGSRLTVL.

This chain connects TRBV28 to TRBJ2-5, with no clear D. Germline values: CDR1 MDHEN, CDR2 SYDVKM. V was clipped by 3 bases and J by 2 bases, with 4 bases between them. The CDR3 contains 12 residues. The CDR3: CASSFRQETQYF. As DNA, the CDR3 is TGTGCCAGCAGTTTCCGGCAAGAGACCCAGTACTTC.

The chain employs TRBV9 and TRBJ2-2, with D possibly matching TRBD2 (6 bases). The CDR3 is 16 amino acids. CDR1 is SGDLS and CDR2 is YYNGEE in the germline V gene. Trimming stripped 0 bases from V and 1 base from J, with 10 bases between. The CDR3 coding sequence is TGTGCCAGCAGCGTAGTGGGGGGTCAGAACACCGGGGAGCTGTTTTTT. Amino acid sequence: CASSVVGGQNTGELFF.